The rows below give T cell receptor beta chains drawn from one sample of a study of T cell responses to AZD1222 COVID-19 vaccine. The data were produced by immunoSEQ multiplex PCR, yet TCRdb's version contains in-frame clones alone and is incomplete. The table includes roughly 140,000 clones, 70% to 90% detected once. The sample consisted of peripheral blood, taken on day 0 of AZD1222 vaccination. The receptors originated from an adult in good health. CDR3s leave out the opening cysteine and the closing phenylalanine or tryptophan.

>TRBJ2-1|TRBV6-5
ASAGHSWDEQF
>TRBJ2-1|TRBV5-4
ATTGVTTYNEQF
>TRBJ2-5|TRBV10-2
ASSEGGLQGGVETQY
>TRBJ2-7|TRBV4-1
ASSQAGTTYEQY
>TRBJ2-3|TRBV19
ASGVDTQY
>TRBJ2-4|TRBV30
AWSVRDTRY
>TRBJ2-2|TRBV5-1
ASSLGLAGVFAGELF
>TRBJ2-7|TRBV27
ATSTGMGEQY
>TRBJ1-5|TRBV30
AWKQGPGQPQH
>TRBJ1-2|TRBV27
ASSSSADGYT
>TRBJ2-2|TRBV2
ASRDRRDTGELF
>TRBJ1-5|TRBV6-2/TRBV6-3
ASSLRDMGSNQPQH
>TRBJ1-4|TRBV6-5
ASSYSGSGNNEKLF
>TRBJ2-7|TRBV7-2
ASSLGTGQQY
>TRBJ2-1|TRBV19
ASRRGTEDNEQF
>TRBJ2-5|TRBV4-3
ASSQALADSRETQY
>TRBJ2-5|TRBV6-2/TRBV6-3
ASSYSPGLGAQTQY
>TRBJ2-5|TRBV6-5
ASSSGGLHQETQY
>TRBJ2-7|TRBV6-5
ASSYSPPGASYEQY
>TRBJ2-6|TRBV7-6
ASSFPRRLFEKSGANVLT
>TRBJ1-2|TRBV4-1
ASSQDGQARDYGYT
>TRBJ1-1|TRBV18
ASSIKQGGNTEAF
>TRBJ1-4|TRBV27
ATRGGLGEKLF
>TRBJ2-2|TRBV3-1/TRBV3-2
ASSPGRTSNTGELF
>TRBJ2-1|TRBV5-4
ASSWGLATLAGNEQF
>TRBJ2-2|TRBV11-3
ASSQGPGQGAGELF
>TRBJ2-1|TRBV11-2
ASTLGQGDYNEQF
>TRBJ2-1|TRBV7-9
ASSPRGTRGNEQF
>TRBJ1-2|TRBV16
ASSQSTEGYT
>TRBJ2-6|TRBV6-5
ASSYVPVRANVLT
>TRBJ1-5|TRBV11-2
ASSHRVEGPQPQH
>TRBJ2-2|TRBV7-9
ASSLGLADANTGELF
>TRBJ2-7|TRBV11-3
ASSPQGASYEQY
>TRBJ2-7|TRBV6-5
ASMWDRSYEQY
>TRBJ1-1|TRBV3-1/TRBV3-2
ASSPQNTEAF
>TRBJ2-1|TRBV5-1
ASSLGQTAGGPDEQF
>TRBJ1-2|TRBV9
ASRRQGFGYT
>TRBJ1-1|TRBV4-3
ASSQAPQNTEAF
>TRBJ1-1|TRBV19
ASSINGQILKLGEAF
>TRBJ1-2|TRBV4-1
ASSLQGASNYGYT
>TRBJ2-2|TRBV7-9
ASSLIGQNTGELF
>TRBJ1-4|TRBV30
AWRQWGALAEKLF
>TRBJ1-1|TRBV7-2
ASSLMGGRKAF